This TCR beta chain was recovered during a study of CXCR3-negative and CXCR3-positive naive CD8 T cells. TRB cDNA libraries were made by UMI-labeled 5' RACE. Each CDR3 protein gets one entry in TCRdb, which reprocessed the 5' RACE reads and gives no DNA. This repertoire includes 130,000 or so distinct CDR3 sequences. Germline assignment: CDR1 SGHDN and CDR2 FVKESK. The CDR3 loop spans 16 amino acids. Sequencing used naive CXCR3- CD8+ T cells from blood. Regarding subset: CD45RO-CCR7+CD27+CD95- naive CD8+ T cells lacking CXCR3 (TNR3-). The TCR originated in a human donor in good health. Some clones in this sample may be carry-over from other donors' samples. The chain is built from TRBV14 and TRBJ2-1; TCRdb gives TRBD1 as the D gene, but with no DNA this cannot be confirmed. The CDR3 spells CASSQIGTISYNEQFF.